The 13 T cell receptor beta chains below come from one sample, sequenced in a study of blood T cell repertoires in COVID-19. Libraries were prepared by immunoSEQ multiplex PCR; TCRdb keeps only in-frame clonotypes and omits some of them. The table records just over 350,000 clones, roughly 87% of them present only once. Sequences were obtained from PBMCs or T cells enriched from blood (not recorded which). The origin of the receptors is a woman aged 25 to 39 who had recovered from COVID-19.

The gene calls are TRBV28 and TRBJ1-5; unclear D gene. The CDR3 totals 14 residues. The V gene's germline CDR1 is MDHEN and CDR2 SYDVKM. Trimming pared 8 bases from V and 1 base from J, leaving 12 bases between. The CDR3 sequence: CASDLEGSNQPQHF. In DNA, the CDR3 is TGTGCCAGCGATTTGGAGGGCAGCAATCAGCCCCAGCATTTT.

This clone was recorded at least ten times. The CDR3 loop is CASREAGNEQFF. CDR3 in DNA: TGTGCCAGCAGAGAGGCTGGGAATGAGCAGTTCTTC. The chain links TRBV27 to TRBJ2-1; D remains unclear. Germline V CDR1 and CDR2: MNHEY, SMNVEV (reference sequence). There are 12 residues in the CDR3. Trimming took 6 bases from V and 7 from J, leaving 10 bases between them.

This clone was seen a few times. J is TRBJ2-7 and V is TRBV3-1 (or the pseudogene TRBV3-2); tentatively, D is TRBD2 (6 bases). The length of the CDR3 is 16 residues. V lost 3 bases to trimming and J lost 0 bases, with 15 bases between them. The germline V gene encodes CDR1 LGHDT and CDR2 YNNKEL (reference sequence). The CDR3 reads CASSQIPGTFSYEQYF. CDR3 coding DNA: TGTGCCAGCAGCCAGATTCCCGGGACTTTCTCCTACGAGCAGTACTTC.

Note on this clone: Distinct nucleotide sequences in the sample also encode this CDR3. The rearrangement uses TRBV14 and TRBJ2-2, with a weak D call TRBD2 (6 bases). V lost 3 bases, J lost 1 base, and 6 bases lay in between. The germline gives CDR1 SGHDN, CDR2 FVKESK. CDR3 size: 14 residues. In DNA form, the CDR3 reads TGTGCCAGCAGCCAGGGGGGGAACACCGGGGAGCTGTTTTTT. Amino acids: CASSQGGNTGELFF.

The rearrangement links TRBV6-6 to TRBJ1-1; the D is unclear. V lost 0 bases and J 5 bases, leaving 10 bases between the germline ends. CDR3 size: 14 residues. Germline CDR1 MNHNY, CDR2 SVGAGI (reference sequence). The CDR3 region is CASSYSEVRTEAFF. The CDR3 nucleotides read TGTGCCAGCAGTTACTCGGAAGTGCGGACTGAAGCTTTCTTT.

The genes are TRBV18 and TRBJ1-6; 7 positions match TRBD1. Germline assignment: CDR1 KGHSH and CDR2 LQKENI. The CDR3 is made up of 15 amino acids. V lost 3 bases and J lost 6; bases outside the gene matches: 5. CDR3 sequence: CASSPSGTANSPLHF. CDR3 DNA: TGTGCCAGCTCACCTTCAGGGACAGCTAATTCACCCCTCCACTTT.

This sequence joins TRBV7-9 and TRBJ1-2, with D tentatively TRBD1 (6 bases). Germline assignment: CDR1 SEHNR and CDR2 FQNEAQ (reference sequence). The CDR3 runs to 13 residues. Trimming shortened V by 5 bases and J by 6 bases, and 13 bases separated the two germline ends. CDR3 nucleotide sequence: TGTGCCAGCAGCAAAAAACAGGGTAATGGCTACACCTTC. Translation: CASSKKQGNGYTF.

The chain carries TRBV4-1 and TRBJ1-5; tentatively, D is TRBD1 (6 bases). The CDR3 is 16 amino acids. The V and J ends lost 1 base and 0 bases respectively, with 10 bases between them. Germline CDR1 MGHRA, CDR2 YSYEKL. As DNA, the CDR3 is TGCGCCAGCAGCCAAGGCCCACAGGGTAGCAATCAGCCCCAGCATTTT. The encoded protein is CASSQGPQGSNQPQHF.

The DNA of the CDR3 is TGTGCCAGCAGTCAGGGGATTGGGACTGAAGCTTTCTTT. Translated, it gives CASSQGIGTEAFF. The rearrangement uses TRBV2 and TRBJ1-1, with D perhaps matching TRBD1 (6 bases). Trimming took 5 bases from V and 5 from J, leaving 12 bases between them. The CDR3 has 13 residues. Germline CDR1 reads SNHLY; CDR2 reads FYNNEI.

This clone has a single count. The V and J genes are TRBV6-5 and TRBJ2-1; 9 bases match TRBD2. CDR3 length equals 13 residues. V dropped 6 bases and J dropped 3; count of bases not matched to a gene: 0. Germline CDR1 is MNHEY and CDR2 is SVGAGI. The CDR3 spells CASRTSGYNEQFF. The CDR3 coding sequence is TGTGCCAGCAGGACTAGCGGCTACAATGAGCAGTTCTTC.

This clone was recorded once. The rearrangement uses TRBV15 and TRBJ2-1, with a weak D call TRBD1 (5 bases). CDR1 is LNHNV and CDR2 is YYDKDF in the germline V gene (reference sequence). V shed 3 bases and J shed 6 bases, with 15 bases lying between them. There are 15 residues in the CDR3. The CDR3 sequence: CATSRDNIIPNEQFF. The CDR3 DNA reads as TGTGCCACCAGCAGGGACAATATAATCCCCAATGAGCAGTTCTTC. The full variable domain, with the rest looked up from reference TRBV15 and TRBJ2-1, is DAMVIQNPRYQVTQFGKPVTLSCSQTLNHNVMYWYQQKSSQAPKLLFHYYDKDFNNEADTPDNFQSRRPNTSFCFLDIRSPGLGDTAMYLCATSRDNIIPNEQFFGPGTRLTVL.

The J gene is TRBJ1-6, the V gene TRBV4-1; weak D call: TRBD1 (5 bases). V was clipped by 1 base and J by 3 bases, with 10 bases between them. Per the germline V gene, CDR1 is MGHRA and CDR2 is YSYEKL. This CDR3 has 16 amino acids. The CDR3 DNA is TGCGCCAGCAGCCAAGGACAGACCAACTATAATTCACCCCTCCACTTT. Translation gives CASSQGQTNYNSPLHF.

The chain has TRBV5-1 and TRBJ1-3, with D unclear. CDR3 length: 15 amino acids. The V end was cut by 6 bases, the J end by 0 bases, with 13 bases between. CDR1 and CDR2 (germline): SGHRS, YFSETQ. The CDR3 here is CASKRDTNSGNTIYF. CDR3 bases: TGCGCCAGCAAACGAGACACCAACTCTGGAAACACCATATATTTT.